In this sample, the clone carrying this T cell receptor (beta chain) turned up many times. Its antigen remains unknown. TCRdb re-analysed the 5' RACE reads in MiXCR, keeping a single row per CDR3 protein. The top ten hold approximately 0.99% of the sample, which has about 220,000 distinct CDR3 sequences, about 7% seen once. This CDR3 has 16 amino acids. Looked up from germline, CDR1 is SGHRS and CDR2 is YFSETQ. V shed 5 bases and J shed 2 bases, with 18 bases lying between them. This specimen comes from a study of T cells after yellow fever vaccination. Study-wide results and limits: Subsequent to the booster, the majority of primary-vaccination clones reappeared (around 96% CD4, 80% to 90% CD8). Researchers cautioned that FACS-sorted repertoires could harbor abundant clonotypes contaminating from the bulk population. Secondary responses were weaker yet peaked faster, day 5 versus 15.

This TCR was recovered from a man aged 25 to 40 who received the YFV17D yellow fever vaccine. Sequences were derived from CD4+ T cells sorted from PBMCs, sampled on the day of the yellow fever booster vaccination. V is TRBV5-1 and J is TRBJ2-3, with a tentative D call TRBD2 (6 bases). For the CDR3, the DNA is TGCGCCAGCAGTCGCCTCCCGGGACTCAACACAGATACGCAGTATTTT. It translates to CASSRLPGLNTDTQYF.